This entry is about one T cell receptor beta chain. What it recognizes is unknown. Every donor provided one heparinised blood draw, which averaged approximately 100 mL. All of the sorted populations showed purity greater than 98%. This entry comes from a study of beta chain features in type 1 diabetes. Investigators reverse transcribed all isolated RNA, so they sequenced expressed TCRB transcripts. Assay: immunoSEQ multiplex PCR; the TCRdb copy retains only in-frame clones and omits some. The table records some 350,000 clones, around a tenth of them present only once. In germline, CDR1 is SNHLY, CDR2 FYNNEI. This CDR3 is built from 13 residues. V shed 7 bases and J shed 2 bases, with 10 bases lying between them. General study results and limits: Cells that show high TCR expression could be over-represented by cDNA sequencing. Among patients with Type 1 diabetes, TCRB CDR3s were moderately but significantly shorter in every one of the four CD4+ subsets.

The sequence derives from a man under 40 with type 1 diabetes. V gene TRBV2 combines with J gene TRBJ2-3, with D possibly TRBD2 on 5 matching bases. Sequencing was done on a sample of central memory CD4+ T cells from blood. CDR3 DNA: TGTGCCAGCATGAGGGATACCACAGATACGCAGTATTTT. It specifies CASMRDTTDTQYF.